Sequencing of this TCR beta chain was carried out in a study of cytomegalovirus exposure and HLA in healthy donors (TCRdb year 2017). Some background on the complete study: According to a later analysis, the 110 or so validation repertoires were produced on the same platform as the 666 repertoires of the first cohort. Along with the approximately 700-subject first cohort, a separate validation cohort of over 90 different subjects was used. To predict cytomegalovirus infection status, the study combined high-throughput TCR immunosequencing, statistical association of individual TCRs with disease status, and machine learning. The study aimed to test whether cataloging public T cell receptors could reveal signatures of past pathogen exposure. Here is what the overall study found, with its caveats: Across donors, most TCR sequences were observed very rarely, whereas some public TCRs were present in many individuals. It was suggested by the authors that the approach could potentially be generalized to other disease states and immunological phenotypes. A later analysis had no HLA typing for the validation cohort, so co-occurrence there was scored across all 120 or so repertoires. A few of the identified cytomegalovirus-associated TCR beta chains were confirmed in vitro to be specific for cytomegalovirus antigens. A total of fewer than 200 TCR beta chains were listed by the study as associated with cytomegalovirus. The classifier was reported to diagnose cytomegalovirus status with high specificity and sensitivity in both the original cohort and the validation cohort. Of the cluster scores, roughly 95% were above 0 in a later analysis, which found that TCRs clustered in the first cohort also tended to co-occur in the approximately 120 validation repertoires.

Regarding this clone: No cognate antigen has been identified for it. Per-base qualities were not stored, and no clone one base away is much larger.

The donors were included in the validation cohort of 120 subjects, a group kept apart from the roughly 670-subject first cohort. Including the terminal cysteine and phenylalanine, the CDR3 comprises 11 residues. Only the CDR3 DNA is retained, 33 bases long and in frame from the first base. Looking up the germline V gene yields CDR1 MNHNS and CDR2 SASEGT. V is clipped by 7 bases and J by 4 bases, and the sequence between their germline boundaries is 7 bases long. Library creation used the immunoSEQ multiplex PCR assay. On the study's bioinformatics: A statistical classification framework was built for diagnosing cytomegalovirus status from the catalog of TCR beta chain sequences. The table was pulled from immuneACCESS by TCRdb, which kept in-frame rearrangements only. Such tables lose some clones; where checked, under half of the loss comes from unresolved V genes, and the rest has no known cause. V and J calls and clone size come straight from that table; D and trimming were deduced from the DNA. For this sample there are tens of thousands of clones; approximately 97% appear just once. The ten biggest clones cover around 1.5% of the sample.

Specimen: PBMCs. This clonotype was sampled from a woman aged 18-30 years in good health and CMV-seropositive. The chain uses TRBV6-1 and TRBJ2-5; the D segment cannot be called with confidence. The DNA sequence is TGTGCCAGCACCATTAGAGAGACCCAGTACTTC. It translates to CASTIRETQYF.